The 8 T cell receptor beta chains reported below all come from one sample, sequenced in a study of T-cell memory formation after mild COVID-19. From the 5' RACE reads, TCRdb called clonotypes with MiXCR, one entry per CDR3 protein. The data show around 250,000 distinct CDR3 sequences, 7.5% to 10% seen once. The sequenced sample was PBMCs or a T cell subset sorted from them (not recorded which). These receptors were taken from a man between 18 and 29 years old who had mild COVID-19 (a few samples of this study predate the infection). Cell type and time point are not known.

This clonotype has only a few counts. The CDR3 DNA follows: TGTGCCAGCAGCCTTCCTGACAGCGCCGAAGCTTTCTTT. Encoded protein: CASSLPDSAEAFF. The chain employs TRBV11-2 and TRBJ1-1, with D perhaps matching TRBD1 (5 bases). This CDR3 contains 13 residues. Germline values: CDR1 SGHAT, CDR2 FQNNGV. V was shortened by 5 bases and J by 8 bases, with 15 bases between the two germline ends.

The V gene is TRBV7-9, the J gene TRBJ2-2, with D maybe TRBD2 (7 bases). Looked up from germline, CDR1 is SEHNR and CDR2 is FQNEAQ (reference sequence). V shed 5 bases and J shed 5 bases, with 18 bases lying between them. The CDR3 loop spans 16 amino acids. The CDR3 region is CASSPRGGARTGELFF. CDR3 sequence (DNA): TGTGCCAGCAGCCCGCGTGGGGGGGCGCGGACCGGGGAGCTGTTTTTT.

This clonotype was observed many times. The rearrangement links TRBV28 to TRBJ1-5; TRBD1 aligns across 9 bases. Germline CDR1 and CDR2: MDHEN and SYDVKM. V trimming: 5 bases; J trimming: 8 bases; junction bases outside the gene matches: 1. This CDR3 has 12 residues. CDR3 sequence reads: CASSRTGEPQHF. The CDR3 DNA reads TGTGCCAGCAGTAGGACAGGGGAGCCCCAGCATTTT.

In DNA, the CDR3 is TGTGCCAGCAGAGAGGGGGGAGCCCCCGGGGAGCTGTTTTTT. Its protein is CASREGGAPGELFF. J is TRBJ2-2 and V is TRBV7-8; perhaps D is TRBD1 or TRBD2 (6 bases each). V lost 6 bases, J lost 6 bases, and 14 bases lay in between. The germline V gene has CDR1 SGHVS and CDR2 FQNEAQ. CDR3 size: 14 residues.

V and J are TRBV7-3 and TRBJ2-7; TRBD1 agrees at 9 bases. The J segment lost 2 bases and the V segment lost 5 bases, leaving 4 bases of the junction unmatched. Germline V gene sequence: CDR1 SGHTA, CDR2 FQGTGA. CDR3 length equals 14 residues. The CDR3 nucleotides are TGTGCCAGCAGCGCCGGGACAGGGCCCTACGAGCAGTACTTC. Translation gives CASSAGTGPYEQYF.

This clonotype showed up just a few times. CDR3 sequence (DNA): TGCGCCAGCAGCTTGGTATCAGGGGGATCCACTGAAGCTTTCTTT. This gives the protein CASSLVSGGSTEAFF. The chain combines TRBV5-1 with TRBJ1-1; TRBD1 matches 7 bases. CDR1 and CDR2 (germline): SGHRS, YFSETQ. The V gene end was trimmed by 0 bases and the J gene end by 4 bases; junction bases not matched to a gene: 6. The CDR3 is 15 residues long.

Only one count was recorded for this clonotype. The genes are TRBV7-9 and TRBJ1-1, with a weak D call TRBD1 (6 bases). With 11 bases removed from V and 1 base from J, the gap between germline ends came to 14 bases. CDR1 SEHNR and CDR2 FQNEAQ come from the germline V gene (reference sequence). This CDR3 contains 13 residues. In nucleotides, the CDR3 is TGTGCCCAACGGGGGGGGCCGAACACTGAAGCTTTCTTT. As protein: CAQRGGPNTEAFF.

The rearrangement joins TRBV7-2 to TRBJ2-1; D not certain. Germline values: CDR1 SGHTA, CDR2 FQGNSA. Trimming took 3 bases from V and 10 from J, leaving 25 bases between them. The CDR3 covers 17 residues. For the CDR3, the DNA is TGTGCCAGCAGCTTTAGTGGTCGTCCTGAAAATCTCCCCGAGCAGTTCTTC. This translates into CASSFSGRPENLPEQFF.